The 17 T cell receptor beta chains below come from one sample, sequenced in a study of T-cell memory formation after mild COVID-19. TCRdb reprocessed the 5' RACE reads with MiXCR, giving one entry per CDR3 protein. The sample has some 310,000 distinct CDR3 sequences; roughly 19% are singletons. Sequencing was carried out using PBMCs or a T cell subset sorted from them (not recorded which). These receptors came from a man between 18 and 35 years old who had mild COVID-19 (a few samples of this study predate the infection). Cell type and time point are not known.

This clonotype has only a few counts. The V call is TRBV18, the J call TRBJ2-7; TRBD2 is a possible D gene (7 bases). Trimming took off 1 base at V and 4 bases at J, with 14 bases between the two ends. CDR3 length: 15 amino acids. Germline CDR1 and CDR2: KGHSH and LQKENI. CDR3 sequence: CASSPRGGGIYEQYF. In nucleotides, the CDR3 is TGTGCCAGCTCACCACGAGGCGGGGGCATTTACGAGCAGTACTTC.

The chain uses TRBV18 and TRBJ1-1; 7 bases agree with TRBD1. From germline, CDR1 is KGHSH and CDR2 LQKENI. CDR3 length: 13 amino acids. Trimming took 5 bases from V and 6 from J; bases not matched to a gene: 6. The CDR3 loop is CASSEQGMAEAFF. CDR3 nucleotides: TGTGCCAGCTCAGAACAGGGGATGGCTGAAGCTTTCTTT.

This clonotype has more than one count but fewer than ten. The V call is TRBV7-9, the J call TRBJ1-1; D is ambiguous. Trimming shortened V by 1 base and J by 7 bases, and 10 bases separated the two germline ends. Germline V lookup: CDR1 SEHNR, CDR2 FQNEAQ (reference sequence). This CDR3 is 13 amino acids long. The CDR3 region has the DNA TGTGCCAGCAGCTTAGAGGGTAGAATTGAAGCTTTCTTT. Amino acid sequence: CASSLEGRIEAFF.

This clonotype has a count of ten or more. This chain connects TRBV5-5 to TRBJ1-4; perhaps TRBD1 as D (5 bases). CDR1 is SGHKS and CDR2 is YYEKEE in the germline V gene (reference sequence). The CDR3 length is 14 residues. The V gene lost 10 bases and the J gene lost 0 bases, with 13 bases spanning the gap. The CDR3 bases are TGTGCCTCGAGGGGTGGGGCAACTAATGAAAAACTGTTTTTT. Translating gives CASRGGATNEKLFF.

The rearrangement uses TRBV18 and TRBJ2-3, with D uncertain. This CDR3 comprises 12 residues. Germline V lookup: CDR1 KGHSH, CDR2 LQKENI. The V and J ends lost 3 bases and 4 bases respectively, with 5 bases between them. In DNA, the CDR3 is TGTGCCAGCTCACCGTTCCCAGATACGCAGTATTTT. Encoded protein: CASSPFPDTQYF. Based on the CDR3 plus reference TRBV18 and TRBJ2-3, the full variable domain is NAGVMQNPRHLVRRRGQEARLRCSPMKGHSHVYWYRQLPEEGLKFMVYLQKENIIDESGMPKERFSAEFPKEGPSILRIQQVVRGDSAAYFCASSPFPDTQYFGPGTRLTVL.

This clonotype was seen ten or more times. The rearrangement joins TRBV5-1 to TRBJ2-3; D is unresolved. V was cut by 0 bases and J by 0 bases, with 8 bases left in between. CDR1 is SGHRS, CDR2 YFSETQ, per germline. The CDR3 consists of 15 residues. The CDR3 DNA is TGCGCCAGCAGCTTGGCCGTGGTCAGCACAGATACGCAGTATTTT. It is translated as CASSLAVVSTDTQYF.

This clonotype occurred a few times. The V gene is TRBV15, the J gene TRBJ2-1, with D tentatively TRBD1 (6 bases). The V end was cut by 1 base, the J end by 5 bases, with 18 bases between. CDR1 and CDR2 from the germline V gene are LNHNV and YYDKDF (reference sequence). The CDR3 runs 17 residues. The CDR3 coding sequence is TGTGCCACCAGCAGAGCCTCACCGGGACATCCTAACAATGAGCAGTTCTTC. The encoded protein is CATSRASPGHPNNEQFF.

The chain joins TRBV15 to TRBJ2-5; tentatively, D is TRBD2 (7 bases). Germline V lookup: CDR1 LNHNV, CDR2 YYDKDF (reference sequence). With 5 bases removed from V and 7 bases from J, the gap between germline ends came to 17 bases. The CDR3 length is 14 residues. CDR3 sequence reads: CATSVGGGSGTQYF. CDR3 in DNA: TGTGCCACCAGCGTGGGGGGGGGCAGCGGGACCCAGTACTTC.

V usage is TRBV6-2 or TRBV6-3 and J usage is TRBJ1-2, with D possibly TRBD1 on 6 matching bases. Germline CDR1 and CDR2: MNHEY and SVGEGT. The V end lost 7 bases, the J end lost 2 bases, and 11 bases lay between the germline ends. This CDR3 has 13 residues. CDR3 DNA sequence: TGTGCCAGCACCATCGACAGGAACTATGGCTACACCTTC. Translated, it gives CASTIDRNYGYTF.

Worth noting for this clonotype: One junction end disagrees with the germline gene, perhaps due to a read error. This sequence joins TRBV28 and TRBJ2-3; D gene unclear. This CDR3 contains 12 residues. CDR1 and CDR2 from the germline V gene are MDHEN and SYDVKM. The CDR3 loop is CASSFGSFAPQF. DNA of the CDR3: TGTGCCAGCAGTTTTGGCAGCTTCGCCCCCCAATTT.

The chain is built from TRBV4-3 and TRBJ2-7; 12 positions agree with TRBD2. Germline V gene sequence: CDR1 LGHNA, CDR2 YSLEER. J lost 3 bases, V lost 4 bases, and 10 bases had no gene match. This CDR3 comprises 17 residues. DNA for the CDR3: TGCGCCAGCAGCCCAGGAACTAGCGGGGGGACCCACTACGAGCAGTACTTC. Its translation: CASSPGTSGGTHYEQYF.

This clonotype came up a few times. Given the absence of the conserved phenylalanine or tryptophan at the CDR3 end, a read error is likely. The DNA is omitted, as the CDR3 cannot be located on it reliably, and the CDR3 follows TCRdb's listing. This sequence joins TRBV9 and TRBJ2-4; the listed D gene, TRBD2, was not tested against the DNA. Inclusive of both ends, the CDR3 amounts to 10 amino acids. Germline V CDR1 and CDR2: SGDLS, YYNGEE. CDR3: CASSVLAVGR.

This clonotype was counted at least ten times. The J gene is TRBJ2-5, the V gene TRBV18; D possibly corresponds to TRBD2 (5 bases). The CDR3 extends over 13 amino acids. V shed 5 bases and J shed 5 bases, with 12 bases lying between them. The germline V gene encodes CDR1 KGHSH and CDR2 LQKENI. CDR3 sequence reads: CASSSDQRETQYF. CDR3 sequence (DNA): TGTGCCAGCTCATCCGACCAGCGGGAGACCCAGTACTTC.

This chain connects TRBV2 to TRBJ2-1; 7 bases line up with TRBD2. The V segment lost 5 bases and the J segment 2 bases; nucleotides outside the gene matches: 3. The CDR3 has 14 amino acids. CDR1 is SNHLY and CDR2 is FYNNEI in the germline V gene. CDR3 sequence (DNA): TGTGCCAGCAGTAGGGAGGGACCCTACAATGAGCAGTTCTTC. It specifies CASSREGPYNEQFF.

The genes are TRBV12-3 or TRBV12-4 and TRBJ1-5, with D uncertain. The CDR3 has 12 amino acids. V was clipped by 3 bases and J by 6 bases, with 6 bases between them. CDR3 in DNA: TGTGCCAGCAGTTTGCGGGTTCAGCCCCAGCATTTT. It specifies CASSLRVQPQHF.

The chain recombines TRBV4-3 with TRBJ2-5; 9 bases agree with TRBD1. Germline lookup yields CDR1 LGHNA and CDR2 YSLEER. The V segment lost 1 base and the J segment 2 bases; nucleotides outside the gene matches: 11. This CDR3 has 18 residues. The CDR3 DNA sequence: TGCGCCAGCAGCCAAGGATTAAAACAGGGGGCGGGTCAAGAGACCCAGTACTTC. This gives the protein CASSQGLKQGAGQETQYF.

The CDR3 DNA sequence: TGCAGTATCCCGGGACAGGGCAATCAGCCCCAGCATTTT. The encoded protein is CSIPGQGNQPQHF. V and J are TRBV20-1 and TRBJ1-5; 8 nucleotides agree with TRBD1. Germline CDR1 is DFQATT and CDR2 is SNEGSKA (reference sequence). The CDR3 loop spans 13 amino acids. V gave up 8 bases and J gave up 2 bases; unmatched junction bases: 5.